Below, 18 T cell receptor beta chains from the same sample are listed, as sequenced in a study of monozygotic twins with inflammatory bowel disease. TCRdb reanalyzed the 5' RACE reads and collapses them to one entry per CDR3 protein, without DNA. There are some 400,000 distinct CDR3 sequences in the sample, with about 2.3% held by the top ten. Sequenced: blood. These receptors were collected from a human donor with ulcerative colitis or Crohn's disease, or a healthy co-twin of an affected twin (not recorded which).

The chain's CDR3 is CASSGLDSRFGSRQYF. The rearrangement joins TRBV5-6 to TRBJ2-4. CDR3 size: 16 residues. CDR1 SGHDT and CDR2 YYEEEE come from the germline V gene.

The rearrangement joins TRBV7-2 to TRBJ2-7; TCRdb's D call, TRBD2, is unchecked because there is no DNA. This CDR3 contains 16 residues. CDR1 and CDR2 from the germline V gene are SGHTA and FQGNSA. CDR3 residues: CASSLVAGGRNYEQYF.

The V gene is TRBV9, the J gene TRBJ1-2. The CDR3 consists of 16 residues. From germline, CDR1 is SGDLS and CDR2 YYNGEE. The CDR3 region is CASSVSPTREDYGYTF. Together with reference TRBV9 and TRBJ1-2, the CDR3 gives the full variable domain: DSGVTQTPKHLITATGQRVTLRCSPRSGDLSVYWYQQSLDQGLQFLIQYYNGEERAKGNILERFSAQQFPDLHSELNLSSLELGDSALYFCASSVSPTREDYGYTFGSGTRLTVV.

The V call is TRBV29-1, the J call TRBJ2-1; TCRdb calls TRBD1, which cannot be checked without DNA. Germline CDR1 is SQVTM and CDR2 is ANQGSEA. The CDR3 contains 15 residues. CDR3 region: CSVALGTGGYNEQFF.

The gene calls are TRBV7-2 and TRBJ1-6; TCRdb reports TRBD1, a call that lacks DNA to check it against. The CDR3 extends over 15 amino acids. CDR1 SGHTA and CDR2 FQGNSA come from the germline V gene. CDR3 region: CASSFTSGVNSPLHF.

The chain has TRBV12-3 or TRBV12-4 and TRBJ2-7; TCRdb picks TRBD2, but there is no DNA to check that call. CDR3 length equals 16 residues. The CDR3 spells CASSLEAQVISYEQYF.

This sequence joins TRBV7-2 and TRBJ2-7; as DNA is missing, the TRBD1 call by TCRdb cannot be tested. The CDR3 has 16 residues. Germline values: CDR1 SGHTA, CDR2 FQGNSA. The CDR3 spells CASSLQARAELYEQYF.

J is TRBJ1-2 and V is TRBV12-3 or TRBV12-4; absent DNA, TCRdb's TRBD1 call cannot be checked. There are 13 residues in the CDR3. The CDR3 loop reads CASSIQGKYGYTF.

V gene TRBV6-5 combines with J gene TRBJ1-1. CDR1 and CDR2 from the germline V gene are MNHEY and SVGAGI. CDR3 length: 15 amino acids. The CDR3 is CASSYSWLTNTEAFF.

V gene TRBV12-3 or TRBV12-4 combines with J gene TRBJ2-2; TCRdb names TRBD1, which stays unverified in the absence of DNA. The CDR3 spans 16 residues. The chain's CDR3 is CASTPIGTANTGELFF.

The V and J genes are TRBV5-1 and TRBJ2-7; the D call from TCRdb, TRBD2, cannot be confirmed without DNA. This CDR3 has 16 amino acids. In germline, CDR1 is SGHRS, CDR2 YFSETQ. This CDR3 is CASSLEVRGGSYEQYF.

The genes are TRBV13 and TRBJ1-1. This CDR3 has 15 amino acids. Per germline, CDR1 PRHDT and CDR2 FYEKMQ (reference sequence). The CDR3 is CASSLAGEMNTEAFF.

This chain links TRBV10-3 with TRBJ2-3; as DNA is missing, the TRBD2 call by TCRdb cannot be tested. This CDR3 spans 14 amino acids. Germline V lookup: CDR1 ENHRY, CDR2 SYGVKD. CDR3 region: CAISLAGPTDTQYF.

The rearrangement links TRBV20-1 to TRBJ2-1; without DNA, the TCRdb call of TRBD1 cannot be checked. The germline CDR1 and CDR2 sequences are DFQATT and SNEGSKA (reference sequence). The CDR3 runs to 12 residues. The CDR3 sequence is CSAPDGYNEQFF.

This chain uses TRBV10-3 with TRBJ2-4; TCRdb gives TRBD2 as the D gene, but with no DNA this cannot be confirmed. The germline V gene has CDR1 ENHRY and CDR2 SYGVKD. CDR3 length equals 17 residues. This CDR3 is CAISESGRGSAKNIQYF.

The gene calls are TRBV21-1 and TRBJ2-1; TCRdb calls TRBD1, which cannot be checked without DNA. TRBV21-1 is designated a pseudogene. This CDR3 spans 19 amino acids. CDR3 loop: CASSIRLYKSGGSYNEQFF.

V gene TRBV10-3 combines with J gene TRBJ1-4; as DNA is missing, the TRBD1 call by TCRdb cannot be tested. Germline V gene sequence: CDR1 ENHRY, CDR2 SYGVKD. The CDR3 sequence is 14 residues long. This CDR3 reads CAISEGGAYEKLFF.

The chain carries TRBV19 and TRBJ2-7; TCRdb reports TRBD2, a call that lacks DNA to check it against. CDR3 length: 14 amino acids. The germline V gene has CDR1 LNHDA and CDR2 SQIVND (reference sequence). CDR3 sequence: CASSNRGVLREQYF.